This TCR beta chain comes out of a study of CD4 T cell repertoires in COVID-19. CDR1 and CDR2 (germline): KGHSH, LQKENI. The CDR3 is 13 residues long. Germline trimming cut 0 bases from V and 7 bases from J; bases unmatched to any gene: 1. No culture step preceded sequencing of the ex vivo isolated memory T cells. Produced via immunoSEQ multiplex PCR; TCRdb's table is partial and in-frame only. This repertoire shows tens of thousands of clones, about nine tenths found once; its top ten account for around 0.63%. This sample comprised central memory CD4+ T cells from blood, obtained before the COVID-19 pandemic. The chain couples TRBV18 to TRBJ1-1; 8 bases line up with TRBD1. The receptor's source is a human donor who had COVID-19. CDR3: CASSPPTGVEAFF. The DNA for the CDR3 is TGTGCCAGCTCACCACCGACAGGGGTTGAAGCTTTCTTT.